Below, one TCR beta chain is given with its context. This specimen belongs to a study of T cell changes during pregnancy in multiple sclerosis. The germline gives CDR1 SGHTA, CDR2 FQGTGA. The V gene lost 4 bases and the J gene lost 4 bases, with 13 bases spanning the gap. The CDR3 has 14 residues. TCRdb keeps only in-frame clones here, not all; method: immunoSEQ multiplex PCR. In the table there are 66,000 or so clones, roughly 90% of which are singletons. The receptor's source is a female donor with multiple sclerosis, enrolled in a pregnancy study. The V gene is TRBV7-3, the J gene TRBJ1-2; D perhaps matches TRBD1 (5 bases). The sample here was CD8+ T cells from peripheral blood mononuclear cells, taken before pregnancy. CDR3 region: CASSSSPGGYGYTF. The CDR3 nucleotides read TGTGCCAGCAGCTCTTCGCCGGGGGGCTATGGCTACACCTTC.